This T cell receptor beta chain was sequenced for a study of CD8 T cells in ankylosing spondylitis. With 1 base removed from V and 3 bases from J, the gap between germline ends came to 16 bases. This CDR3 has 16 residues. Study-level points and caveats: Existing reports had already noted some motif variants in reactive arthritis synovial fluid and blood. Disease-associated clones were reportedly significantly overrepresented in matched ankylosing spondylitis synovial fluid. One TCR beta motif, made up of under ten highly homologous variants, appeared characteristic of ankylosing spondylitis blood.

Note on this clonotype: Its cognate antigen is unknown.

Quantitative 5'-RACE with molecular barcodes was used to make the TCR beta libraries. TCRdb used MiXCR to reprocess the 5' RACE reads, holding one entry per CDR3 protein. The table records 200,000 or so distinct CDR3 sequences, around 24% of them present only once. This clonotype was obtained from a male donor with ankylosing spondylitis or in good health (not recorded which). The sequencing input was blood, either unsorted or a sorted T cell fraction (not recorded which). V and J are TRBV12-3 or TRBV12-4 and TRBJ2-7, with D unresolved. The CDR3 coding sequence is TGTGCCAGCAGTTTAGATAGGACCGCGGCCCTCTACGAGCAGTACTTC. Translated, it gives CASSLDRTAALYEQYF.